The clone carrying this T cell receptor beta chain was seen only a few times. The source of the sample is a study of blood T cell repertoires in COVID-19. Study as a whole: Sample material is recorded as cDNA or gDNA derived from T cells, B-cell-depleted T cells, or PBMCs.

The germline CDR1 and CDR2 sequences are MNHEY and SVGAGI. Trimming removed 2 bases from V and 2 bases from J, with 15 bases in between. The CDR3 covers 16 residues. Original analysis: Estimates of nucleated cell counts were drawn from the amplification of reference gene primers. Generated by immunoSEQ multiplex PCR, the TCRdb table keeps only in-frame clones and is missing some. The V and J calls and the clone size are those of that table, but D and trimming were determined from the DNA. The table shows 150,000 to 200,000 clones, with roughly nine tenths occurring only once. The sequence came from a man between 60 and 70 years old with active or convalescent COVID-19. Material for sequencing was peripheral blood. The chain couples TRBV6-5 to TRBJ2-5; tentative D call: TRBD2 (6 bases). The CDR3 DNA follows: TGTGCCAGCAGTTACCGCATGACTAGTCTTCAAGAGACCCAGTACTTC. It specifies CASSYRMTSLQETQYF.